This T cell receptor beta chain originates from a study of blood T cell repertoires in COVID-19. On the study more broadly: Acute-phase and convalescent COVID-19 samples originated in the United States, Italy and Spain.

Trimming shortened V by 3 bases and J by 9 bases, and 15 bases separated the two germline ends. The CDR3 totals 13 residues. Germline V gives CDR1 SNHLY, CDR2 FYNNEI. Enrolled through a virtual design, the participants were between roughly 18 and 100 years of age and came from roughly 22 US areas. Cohort 3 donors counted as recovered after two negative PCRs, clearance, or resolved symptoms. The repertoire was sequenced with immunoSEQ multiplex PCR; TCRdb's copy has only in-frame clones and lacks some. This sample has a few hundred thousand clones, with around nine tenths found just once. The rearrangement links TRBV2 to TRBJ2-7, with a tentative D call TRBD1 (6 bases). Sequencing was performed on PBMCs or T cells enriched from blood (not recorded which). The sequence derives from a woman in her thirties or forties who had recovered from COVID-19. This CDR3 is CASSDQDRFVQYF. CDR3 bases: TGTGCCAGCAGTGATCAGGACAGATTTGTGCAGTACTTC.